This T cell receptor (beta chain) derives from a study of T cells and Merkel cell carcinoma outcomes. Measured with immunoSEQ multiplex PCR; TCRdb has only the in-frame clones, and not every one. The table has approximately 2,000 clones, approximately 92% seen once; the top ten hold under 2%. With respect to this clone: Antigen unknown.

Whole-study results and caveats: Repertoire plus T-cell density reportedly predicted Merkel cell carcinoma outcomes.

The receptor was derived from a human donor with Merkel cell carcinoma. The sequencing sample was made of tumor tissue from Merkel cell carcinoma.

CDR3 in amino acids: CASSGEGQISPLHF. The CDR3, as DNA: TGTGCCAGCAGCGGCGAGGGGCAAATTTCACCCCTCCACTTT. The chain is built from TRBV5-4 and TRBJ1-6; possible D gene TRBD1, 5 bases. This CDR3 contains 14 residues. The germline V gene has CDR1 SGHNT and CDR2 YYREEE (reference sequence). Deletions cut 4 bases from V and 9 bases from J, with 14 bases between.